A selection of T cell receptor beta chains follows, all from one sample in a study of cytomegalovirus exposure and HLA in healthy donors. Sequencing used immunoSEQ multiplex PCR; TCRdb keeps in-frame clones, though not all of them. The profile shows around 140,000 clones, around four fifths of them singletons. Sequencing used PBMCs. All receptors come from a woman aged 35 to 49 in good health and CMV-seronegative. Both conserved end residues are part of each CDR3. Fields, in order: clone size, J gene, V gene, D gene, CDR3 DNA, CDR3 protein. The D gene is left open where the match is weak. Size values are once, few and many counts, or a class for expanded clones, and some rows have none.

>.|TRBJ2-7|TRBV5-1|.
TGCGCCAGCAGCTTAGCAGACAGTGAGTACGAGGAGCAGTACTTC
CASSLADSEYEEQYF
>.|TRBJ1-1|TRBV6-1|.
TGTGCCAGCAGTGTCTGGCACATGAACACTGAAGCTTTCTTT
CASSVWHMNTEAFF
>.|TRBJ1-5|TRBV20-1|.
TGCAGTGCTAGCGGCAATCAGCCCCAGCATTTT
CSASGNQPQHF
>.|TRBJ1-6|TRBV11-3|.
TGTGCCAGCAGCTTAATCCCTGGGCCGGATTCACCCCTCCACTTT
CASSLIPGPDSPLHF
>.|TRBJ2-5|TRBV9|.
TGTGCCAGCAGCCCCCGGGGGTGGCAAGAGACCCAGTACTTC
CASSPRGWQETQYF
>.|TRBJ2-7|TRBV2|.
TGTGCCAGCAGTCAACAGGGTATTCTCTACGAGCAGTACTTC
CASSQQGILYEQYF
>.|TRBJ1-5|TRBV5-6|TRBD1
TGTGCCAGCAGCCTAAGGACAGGGAATGGCAATCAGCCCCAGCATTTT
CASSLRTGNGNQPQHF
>.|TRBJ2-5|TRBV2|.
TGTGCCAGCAACGAGGGACTGCAGACCCAGTACTTC
CASNEGLQTQYF
>.|TRBJ2-1|TRBV29-1|TRBD1
TGCAGCGTGACCGGGACAGCGAGCTCCTACAATGAGCAGTTCTTC
CSVTGTASSYNEQFF
>.|TRBJ1-1|TRBV25-1|.
TGTGCCAGCAGTGAATATCGGGGAGGCACTGAAGCTTTCTTT
CASSEYRGGTEAFF
>few|TRBJ1-1|TRBV6-5|.
TGTGCCAGCAGTTACGTGGGCGCTATGAACACTGAAGCTTTCTTT
CASSYVGAMNTEAFF
>.|TRBJ1-5|TRBV2|.
TGTGCCAGCAGTGAGCAGGGTGGCAATCAGCCCCAGCATTTT
CASSEQGGNQPQHF
>.|TRBJ1-1|TRBV6-5|.
TGTGCCAGCACTCGGGGGACTGAAGCTTTCTTT
CASTRGTEAFF
>.|TRBJ1-4|TRBV7-9|.
TGTGCCAGCAGCTTAGCGATTGGGGAGAGAACTAATGAAAAACTGTTTTTT
CASSLAIGERTNEKLFF
>few|TRBJ2-2|TRBV5-1|.
TGCGCCAGCAGCTTCGGGACACCTCTCACCGGGGAGCTGTTTTTT
CASSFGTPLTGELFF
>.|TRBJ2-5|TRBV9|.
TGTGCCAGCAGCGTATCACCTAGCGACCAAGAGACCCAGTACTTC
CASSVSPSDQETQYF
>.|TRBJ1-2|TRBV6-1|.
TGTGCCAGCGGGGAGGGTCGCTCGGTATCCGACTACACCTTC
CASGEGRSVSDYTF
>.|TRBJ2-7|TRBV25-1|TRBD2
TGTGCCAGCAGTGAATATCTAGCGGGGGGAACCTACGAGCAGTACTTC
CASSEYLAGGTYEQYF
>.|TRBJ2-1|TRBV6-5|.
TGTGCCAGCAGTTACTCGAACTCTCGAGGGCAGTTCTTC
CASSYSNSRGQFF
>.|TRBJ2-7|TRBV5-1|TRBD1
TGCGCCAGCAGCTTGGACAGGGGCTTTACACCCTACGAGCAGTACTTC
CASSLDRGFTPYEQYF
>.|TRBJ1-6|TRBV27|.
TGTGCCAGCAGTCCCCGAGACAGTTATAATTCACCCCTCCACTTT
CASSPRDSYNSPLHF
>.|TRBJ1-1|TRBV5-1|TRBD1
TGCGCCAGCAGCCTGGACAGGGGGCGGAACACTGAAGCTTTCTTT
CASSLDRGRNTEAFF
>.|TRBJ1-1|TRBV4-1|TRBD1
TGCGCCAGCAGCCCGAGCAGGGGGCTTACTGAAGCTTTCTTT
CASSPSRGLTEAFF
>.|TRBJ2-2|TRBV28|.
TGTGCCAGCAGCGTCCAGGGTATGAACACCGGGGAGCTGTTTTTT
CASSVQGMNTGELFF
>.|TRBJ2-2|TRBV7-3|TRBD2
TGTGCCAGCAGCTTTGGCGGGGGGGACACCGGGGAGCTGTTTTTT
CASSFGGGDTGELFF
>.|TRBJ1-2|TRBV4-3|TRBD1
TGCGCCAGCAGCCAGGCTTCAGGGGGGAACTATGGCTACACCTTC
CASSQASGGNYGYTF